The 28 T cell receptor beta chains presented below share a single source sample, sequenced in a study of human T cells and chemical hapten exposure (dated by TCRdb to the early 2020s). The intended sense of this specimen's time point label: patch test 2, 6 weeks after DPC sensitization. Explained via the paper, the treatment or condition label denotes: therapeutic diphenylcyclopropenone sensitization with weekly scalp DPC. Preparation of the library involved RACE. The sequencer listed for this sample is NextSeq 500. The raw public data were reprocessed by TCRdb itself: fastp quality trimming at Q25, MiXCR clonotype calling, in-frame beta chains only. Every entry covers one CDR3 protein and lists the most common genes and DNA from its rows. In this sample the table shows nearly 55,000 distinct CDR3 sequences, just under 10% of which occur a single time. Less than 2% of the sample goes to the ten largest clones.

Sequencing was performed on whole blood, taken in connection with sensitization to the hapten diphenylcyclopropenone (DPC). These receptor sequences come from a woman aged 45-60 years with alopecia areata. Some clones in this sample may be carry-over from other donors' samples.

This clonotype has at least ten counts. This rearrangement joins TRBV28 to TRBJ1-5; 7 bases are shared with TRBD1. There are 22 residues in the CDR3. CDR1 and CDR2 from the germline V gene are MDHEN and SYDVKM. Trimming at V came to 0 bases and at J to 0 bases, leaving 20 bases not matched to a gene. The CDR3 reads CASSLWYVDREDSMPSNQPQHF. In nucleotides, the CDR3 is TGTGCCAGCAGTTTATGGTATGTCGACAGGGAGGATTCAATGCCTAGCAATCAGCCCCAGCATTTT.

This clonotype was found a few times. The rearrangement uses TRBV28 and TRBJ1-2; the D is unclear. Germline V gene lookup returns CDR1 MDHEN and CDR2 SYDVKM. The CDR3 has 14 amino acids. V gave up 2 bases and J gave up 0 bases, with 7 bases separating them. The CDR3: CASSLPGTNYGYTF. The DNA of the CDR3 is TGTGCCAGCAGTTTACCGGGAACTAACTATGGCTACACCTTC.

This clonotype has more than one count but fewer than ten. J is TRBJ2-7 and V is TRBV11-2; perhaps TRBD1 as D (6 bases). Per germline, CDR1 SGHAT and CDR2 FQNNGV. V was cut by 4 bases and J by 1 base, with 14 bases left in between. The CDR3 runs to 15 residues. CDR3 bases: TGTGCCAGCAGCTCCCCGGGCAGGGGTTCCTACGAGCAGTACTTC. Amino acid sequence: CASSSPGRGSYEQYF. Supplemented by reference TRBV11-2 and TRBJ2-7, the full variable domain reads EAGVAQSPRYKIIEKRQSVAFWCNPISGHATLYWYQQILGQGPKLLIQFQNNGVVDDSQLPKDRFSAERLKGVDSTLKIQPAKLEDSAVYLCASSSPGRGSYEQYFGPGTRLTVT.

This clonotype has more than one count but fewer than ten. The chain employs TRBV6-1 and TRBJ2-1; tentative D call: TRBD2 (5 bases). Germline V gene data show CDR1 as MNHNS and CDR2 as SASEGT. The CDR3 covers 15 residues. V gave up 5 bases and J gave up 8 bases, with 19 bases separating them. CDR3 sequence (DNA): TGTGCCAGCAGTTTATTGACTATCCTTACGGATGAGCAGTTCTTC. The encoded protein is CASSLLTILTDEQFF.

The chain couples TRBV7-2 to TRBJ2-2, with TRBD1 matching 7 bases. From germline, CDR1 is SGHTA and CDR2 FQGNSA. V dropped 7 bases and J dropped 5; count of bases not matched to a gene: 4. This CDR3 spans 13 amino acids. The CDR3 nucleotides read TGTGCCAGCAAGGGGGCCGGAACCGGGGAGCTGTTTTTT. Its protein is CASKGAGTGELFF. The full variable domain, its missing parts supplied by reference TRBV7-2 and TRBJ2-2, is GAGVSQSPSNKVTEKGKDVELRCDPISGHTALYWYRQSLGQGLEFLIYFQGNSAPDKSGLPSDRFSAERTGGSVSTLTIQRTQQEDSAVYLCASKGAGTGELFFGEGSRLTVL.

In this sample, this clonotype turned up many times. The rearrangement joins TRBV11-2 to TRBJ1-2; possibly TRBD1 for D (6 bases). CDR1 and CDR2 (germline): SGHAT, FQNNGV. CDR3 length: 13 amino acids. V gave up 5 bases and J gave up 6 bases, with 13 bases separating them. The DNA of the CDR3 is TGTGCCAGCAGCCCTGACAGGACCCATGGCTACACCTTC. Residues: CASSPDRTHGYTF.

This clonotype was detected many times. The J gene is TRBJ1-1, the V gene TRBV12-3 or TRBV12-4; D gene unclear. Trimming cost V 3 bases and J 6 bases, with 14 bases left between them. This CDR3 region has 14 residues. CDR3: CASSFWAGKSEAFF. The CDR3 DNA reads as TGTGCCAGCAGTTTTTGGGCCGGGAAGTCTGAAGCTTTCTTT.

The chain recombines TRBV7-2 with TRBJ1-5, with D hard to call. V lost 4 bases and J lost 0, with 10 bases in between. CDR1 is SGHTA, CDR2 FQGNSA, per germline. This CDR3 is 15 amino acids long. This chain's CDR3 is CASSSGLYSNQPQHF. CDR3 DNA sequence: TGTGCCAGCAGCTCCGGGCTGTATAGCAATCAGCCCCAGCATTTT.

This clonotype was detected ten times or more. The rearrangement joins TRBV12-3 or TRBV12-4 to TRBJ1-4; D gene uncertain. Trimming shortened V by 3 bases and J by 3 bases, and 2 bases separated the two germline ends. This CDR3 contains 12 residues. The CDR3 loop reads CASSFANEKLFF. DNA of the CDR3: TGTGCCAGCAGTTTCGCTAATGAAAAACTGTTTTTT.

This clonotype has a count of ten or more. CDR3 sequence: CASRGNTEAFF. In DNA, the CDR3 is TGTGCCAGCAGGGGGAACACTGAAGCTTTCTTT. V usage is TRBV28 and J usage is TRBJ1-1; D is unclear. V was shortened by 6 bases and J by 1 base, with 3 bases between the two germline ends. CDR3 length: 11 amino acids. Germline V lookup: CDR1 MDHEN, CDR2 SYDVKM.

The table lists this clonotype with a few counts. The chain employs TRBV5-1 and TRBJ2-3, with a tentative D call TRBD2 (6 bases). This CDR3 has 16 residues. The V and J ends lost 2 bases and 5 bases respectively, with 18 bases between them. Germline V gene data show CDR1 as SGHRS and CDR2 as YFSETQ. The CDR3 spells CASSLPDGGVKDTQYF. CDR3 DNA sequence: TGCGCCAGCAGCTTACCCGACGGGGGAGTCAAAGATACGCAGTATTTT. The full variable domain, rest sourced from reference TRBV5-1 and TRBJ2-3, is KAGVTQTPRYLIKTRGQQVTLSCSPISGHRSVSWYQQTPGQGLQFLFEYFSETQRNKGNFPGRFSGRQFSNSRSEMNVSTLELGDSALYLCASSLPDGGVKDTQYFGPGTRLTVL.

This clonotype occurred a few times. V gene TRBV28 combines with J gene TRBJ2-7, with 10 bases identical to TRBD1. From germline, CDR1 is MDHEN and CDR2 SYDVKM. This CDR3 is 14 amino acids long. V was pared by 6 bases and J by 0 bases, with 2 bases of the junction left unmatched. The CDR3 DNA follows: TGTGCCAGCAGGGGACAGGGGAACTCCTACGAGCAGTACTTC. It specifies CASRGQGNSYEQYF.

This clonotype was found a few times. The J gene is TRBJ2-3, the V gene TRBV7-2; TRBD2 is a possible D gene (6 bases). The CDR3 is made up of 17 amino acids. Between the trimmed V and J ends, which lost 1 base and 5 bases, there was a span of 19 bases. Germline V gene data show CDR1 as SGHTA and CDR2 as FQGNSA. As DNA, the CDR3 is TGTGCCAGCAGCTTAGTAGGGGTGGCGGGACCAGGAGATACGCAGTATTTT. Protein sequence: CASSLVGVAGPGDTQYF.

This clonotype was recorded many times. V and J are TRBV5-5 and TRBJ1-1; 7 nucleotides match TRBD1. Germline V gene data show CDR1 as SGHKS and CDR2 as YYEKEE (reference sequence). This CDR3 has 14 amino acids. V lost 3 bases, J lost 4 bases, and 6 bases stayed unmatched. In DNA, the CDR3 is TGTGCCAGCAGCTCGCCTAGGGGGCCCACTGAAGCTTTCTTT. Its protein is CASSSPRGPTEAFF.

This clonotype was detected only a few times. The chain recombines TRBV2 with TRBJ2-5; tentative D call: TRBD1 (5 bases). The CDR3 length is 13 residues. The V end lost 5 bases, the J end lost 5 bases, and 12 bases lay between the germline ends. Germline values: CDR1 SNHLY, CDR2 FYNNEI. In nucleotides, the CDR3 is TGTGCCAGCAGTTTCTACAGGCTGGAGACCCAGTACTTC. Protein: CASSFYRLETQYF.

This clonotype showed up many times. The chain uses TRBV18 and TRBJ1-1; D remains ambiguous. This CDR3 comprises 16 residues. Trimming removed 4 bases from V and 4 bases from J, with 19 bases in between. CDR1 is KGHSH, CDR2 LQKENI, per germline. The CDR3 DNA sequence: TGTGCCAGCTCACAGTCCGAGGACGGGGTGGGCACTGAAGCTTTCTTT. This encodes CASSQSEDGVGTEAFF.

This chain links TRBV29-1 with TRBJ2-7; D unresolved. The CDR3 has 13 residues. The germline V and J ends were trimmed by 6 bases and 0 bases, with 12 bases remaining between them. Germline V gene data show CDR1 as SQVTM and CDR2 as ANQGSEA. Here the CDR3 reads CSVTYLSSYEQYF. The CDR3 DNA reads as TGCAGCGTCACCTACCTGAGCTCCTACGAGCAGTACTTC.

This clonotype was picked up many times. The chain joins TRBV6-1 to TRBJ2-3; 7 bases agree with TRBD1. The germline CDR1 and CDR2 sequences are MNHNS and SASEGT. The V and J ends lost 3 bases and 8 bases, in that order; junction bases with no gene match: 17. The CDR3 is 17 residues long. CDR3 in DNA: TGTGCCAGCAGTGACGCCGTCCCGGGACAGATTTCAGTTACGCAGTATTTT. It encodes CASSDAVPGQISVTQYF.

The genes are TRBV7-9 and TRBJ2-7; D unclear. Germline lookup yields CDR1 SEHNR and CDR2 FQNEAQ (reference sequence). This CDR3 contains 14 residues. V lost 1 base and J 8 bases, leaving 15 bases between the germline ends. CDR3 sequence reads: CASSLDPTAEKQYF. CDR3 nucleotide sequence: TGTGCCAGCAGCTTAGATCCCACGGCGGAGAAGCAGTACTTC.

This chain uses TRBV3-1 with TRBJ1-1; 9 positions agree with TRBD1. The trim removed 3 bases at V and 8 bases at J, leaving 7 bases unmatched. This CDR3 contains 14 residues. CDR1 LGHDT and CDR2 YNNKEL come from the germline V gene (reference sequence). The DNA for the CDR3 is TGTGCCAGCAGCCACCGGGGACAGGGAGAAGAAGCTTTCTTT. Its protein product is CASSHRGQGEEAFF.

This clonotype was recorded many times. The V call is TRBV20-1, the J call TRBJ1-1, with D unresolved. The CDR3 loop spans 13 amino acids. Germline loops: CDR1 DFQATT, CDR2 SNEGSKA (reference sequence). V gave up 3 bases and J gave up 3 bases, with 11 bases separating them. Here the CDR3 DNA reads TGCAGTGCTAGGGTTAGGTATGACACTGAAGCTTTCTTT. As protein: CSARVRYDTEAFF.

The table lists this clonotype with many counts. CDR3 in DNA: TGCAGTGCTAGGACTAGCGGCGAAGAGACCCAGTACTTC. Protein sequence: CSARTSGEETQYF. This rearrangement joins TRBV20-1 to TRBJ2-5; TRBD2 aligns across 9 bases. In germline, CDR1 is DFQATT, CDR2 SNEGSKA (reference sequence). The CDR3 length is 13 residues. J was trimmed by 3 bases and V by 3 bases; bases with no gene match: 2.

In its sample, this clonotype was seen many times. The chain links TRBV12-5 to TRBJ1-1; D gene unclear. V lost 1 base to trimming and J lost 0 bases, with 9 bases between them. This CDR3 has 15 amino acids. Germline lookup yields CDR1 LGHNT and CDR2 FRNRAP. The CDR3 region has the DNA TGTGCTAGTGGTTTGGGCGATCTGATGAACACTGAAGCTTTCTTT. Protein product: CASGLGDLMNTEAFF.

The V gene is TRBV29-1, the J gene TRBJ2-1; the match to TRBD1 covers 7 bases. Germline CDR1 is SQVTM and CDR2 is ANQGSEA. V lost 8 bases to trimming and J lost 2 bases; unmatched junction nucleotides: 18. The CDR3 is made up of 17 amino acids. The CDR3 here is CSYNEGRTGTAYNEQFF. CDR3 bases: TGCAGCTATAATGAGGGACGAACCGGGACAGCCTACAATGAGCAGTTCTTC.

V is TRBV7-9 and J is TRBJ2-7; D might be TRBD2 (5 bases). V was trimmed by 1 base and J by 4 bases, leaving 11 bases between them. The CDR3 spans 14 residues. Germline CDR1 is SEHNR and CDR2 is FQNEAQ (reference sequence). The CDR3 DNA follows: TGTGCCAGCAGCTTAGAACCGACTACGTACGAGCAGTACTTC. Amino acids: CASSLEPTTYEQYF. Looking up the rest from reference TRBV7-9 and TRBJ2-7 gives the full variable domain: DTGVSQNPRHKITKRGQNVTFRCDPISEHNRLYWYRQTLGQGPEFLTYFQNEAQLEKSRLLSDRFSAERPKGSFSTLEIQRTEQGDSAMYLCASSLEPTTYEQYFGPGTRLTVT.

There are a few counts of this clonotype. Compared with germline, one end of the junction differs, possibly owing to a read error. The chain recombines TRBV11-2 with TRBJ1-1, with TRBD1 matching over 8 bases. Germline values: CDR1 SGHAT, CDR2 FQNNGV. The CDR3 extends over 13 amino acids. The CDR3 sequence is CASSRTGNPEAFF. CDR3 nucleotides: TGTGCCAGCAGCCGGACAGGGAACCCTGAAGCTTTCTTT.

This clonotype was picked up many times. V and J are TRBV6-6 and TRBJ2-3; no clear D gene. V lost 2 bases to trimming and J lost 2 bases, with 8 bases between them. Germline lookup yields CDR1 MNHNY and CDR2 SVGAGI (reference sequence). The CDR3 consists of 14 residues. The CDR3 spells CASSYLDTTDTQYF. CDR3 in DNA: TGTGCCAGCAGTTACCTCGACACCACAGATACGCAGTATTTT.

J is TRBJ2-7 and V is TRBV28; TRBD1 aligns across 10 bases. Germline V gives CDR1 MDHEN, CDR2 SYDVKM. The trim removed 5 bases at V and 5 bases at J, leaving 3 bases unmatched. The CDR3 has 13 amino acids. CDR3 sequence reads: CASSRDRGHEQYF. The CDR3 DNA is TGTGCCAGCAGTAGGGACAGGGGCCACGAGCAGTACTTC.